Below, 11 T cell receptor beta chains from the same sample are listed, as sequenced in a study of T cell responses to AZD1222 COVID-19 vaccine. This table comes from immunoSEQ multiplex PCR, and its TCRdb copy is limited to in-frame clones, with some not included. The table lists about 75,000 clones, roughly 88% of them singletons, with about 9.1% in the top ten. This sample comprised peripheral blood, obtained 28 days after the second dose of the MenACWY control vaccine. The origin of the receptors is an adult who received the MenACWY meningococcal vaccine as a control.

The chain recombines TRBV5-4 with TRBJ2-6, with a tentative D call TRBD1 (5 bases). Trimming removed 0 bases from V and 1 base from J, with 5 bases in between. Germline V lookup: CDR1 SGHNT, CDR2 YYREEE (reference sequence). This CDR3 contains 15 residues. CDR3 coding DNA: TGTGCCAGCAGCTTGGAGGGGTCTGGGGCCAACGTCCTGACTTTC. It translates to CASSLEGSGANVLTF.

The chain employs TRBV4-2 and TRBJ2-2; 7 positions match TRBD1. Germline V gives CDR1 LGHNA, CDR2 YNFKEQ. This CDR3 is built from 16 residues. The V gene end was trimmed by 4 bases and the J gene end by 4 bases; junction bases not matched to a gene: 9. The CDR3 DNA follows: TGTGCCAGCAGCCTAGGGCAGGGGGTGGGCACCGGGGAGCTGTTTTTT. Residues: CASSLGQGVGTGELFF.

This clone has a single count. This chain links TRBV19 with TRBJ1-2; no clear D gene. This CDR3 is built from 16 residues. Germline V gives CDR1 LNHDA, CDR2 SQIVND (reference sequence). The V and J ends lost 0 bases and 1 base respectively, with 12 bases between them. CDR3: CASSIDGLMVNYGYTF. In DNA form, the CDR3 reads TGTGCCAGTAGTATAGACGGACTGATGGTTAACTATGGCTACACCTTC.

J is TRBJ2-2 and V is TRBV19; 8 nucleotides match TRBD1. V shed 1 base, J shed 3 bases, and the junction held 4 bases outside the gene matches. The CDR3 length is 16 residues. The germline V gene encodes CDR1 LNHDA and CDR2 SQIVND (reference sequence). CDR3 amino acids: CASSIVPGGDTGELFF. The CDR3, as DNA: TGTGCCAGTAGTATAGTTCCAGGGGGCGACACCGGGGAGCTGTTTTTT.

J is TRBJ1-1 and V is TRBV6-5; unclear D gene. The germline CDR1 and CDR2 sequences are MNHEY and SVGAGI. CDR3 length: 16 amino acids. The germline V and J ends were trimmed by 3 bases and 3 bases, with 17 bases remaining between them. The CDR3 DNA sequence: TGTGCCAGCAGTTATACCGCCAGGCCTGGAGACACTGAAGCTTTCTTT. It is translated as CASSYTARPGDTEAFF.

The rearrangement links TRBV18 to TRBJ1-4; no clear D. The CDR3 is made up of 16 amino acids. Germline CDR1 is KGHSH and CDR2 is LQKENI. V dropped 6 bases and J dropped 7 bases, with 21 bases sitting between them. The DNA for the CDR3 is TGTGCCAGCTCCCCGCTCACCGTCTCGACGGGTGAAAAACTGTTTTTT. Protein sequence: CASSPLTVSTGEKLFF.

The rearrangement uses TRBV19 and TRBJ1-1; 8 bases match TRBD1. The V gene's germline CDR1 is LNHDA and CDR2 SQIVND (reference sequence). Trimming cost V 5 bases and J 0 bases; bases outside gene matches: 8. CDR3 size: 16 residues. CDR3 amino acids: CASSPGTGRMNTEAFF. In DNA, the CDR3 is TGTGCCAGTAGTCCGGGGACAGGACGCATGAACACTGAAGCTTTCTTT. Looking up the rest from reference TRBV19 and TRBJ1-1 gives the full variable domain: DGGITQSPKYLFRKEGQNVTLSCEQNLNHDAMYWYRQDPGQGLRLIYYSQIVNDFQKGDIAEGYSVSREKKESFPLTVTSAQKNPTAFYLCASSPGTGRMNTEAFFGQGTRLTVV.

J is TRBJ2-7 and V is TRBV7-8; no definite D call. V was clipped by 0 bases and J by 2 bases, with 5 bases between them. Germline assignment: CDR1 SGHVS and CDR2 FQNEAQ. The CDR3 is made up of 13 amino acids. The CDR3 loop is CASSLALPYEQYF. CDR3 coding DNA: TGTGCCAGCAGCTTAGCCCTACCCTACGAGCAGTACTTC.

The chain combines TRBV30 with TRBJ2-6; tentatively, D is TRBD1 (6 bases). Germline V lookup: CDR1 GTSNPN, CDR2 SVGIG (reference sequence). The CDR3 contains 17 residues. Between the trimmed V and J ends, which lost 0 bases and 1 base, there was a span of 13 bases. CDR3 bases: TGTGCCTGGAGTGTGGGTCCAAGGGGGTCTGGGGCCAACGTCCTGACTTTC. Amino acids: CAWSVGPRGSGANVLTF.

The V and J genes are TRBV5-6 and TRBJ2-3; 9 bases line up with TRBD1. The CDR3 extends over 15 amino acids. The J segment lost 5 bases and the V segment lost 4 bases, leaving 8 bases of the junction unmatched. CDR1 is SGHDT, CDR2 YYEEEE, per germline. CDR3 DNA sequence: TGTGCCAGCAGCCTGCCGGGACAGGGAATAGATACGCAGTATTTT. This encodes CASSLPGQGIDTQYF.

The chain couples TRBV9 to TRBJ2-1; TRBD1 aligns across 7 bases. The germline V gene encodes CDR1 SGDLS and CDR2 YYNGEE. The CDR3 has 17 amino acids. V lost 0 bases to trimming and J lost 2 bases; unmatched junction nucleotides: 8. DNA for the CDR3: TGTGCCAGCAGCGTAGTATCAGGGGGTAATCCCTACAATGAGCAGTTCTTC. As protein: CASSVVSGGNPYNEQFF. The entire variable domain, with the rest obtained from reference TRBV9 and TRBJ2-1, is as follows: DSGVTQTPKHLITATGQRVTLRCSPRSGDLSVYWYQQSLDQGLQFLIQYYNGEERAKGNILERFSAQQFPDLHSELNLSSLELGDSALYFCASSVVSGGNPYNEQFFGPGTRLTVL.